Described below is a single T cell receptor beta chain sequence and its context. It has no known antigen specificity. Nothing much larger sits one base from this clone, and base qualities are not available. CDR3 length: 17 amino acids, cysteine to phenylalanine. Only CDR3 DNA is held: 51 bases, read in frame from base 1. V and J are truncated by 5 bases and 7 bases respectively, leaving an intervening sequence of 24 bases. CDR1 PRHDT and CDR2 FYEKMQ were looked up in the germline V gene (reference sequence). Participants in the prospective study were enrolled through a virtual design, were aged roughly 18 to 100 years, and lived in about two dozen United States geographic areas. In the prospective study, cohorts were assigned on the basis of participant-reported clinical history obtained from a screening survey and a study questionnaire. Recovered participants in ImmuneRACE Cohort 3 were defined by two consecutive negative NP/OP PCR tests, clearance by a healthcare professional, or resolution of symptoms. Each participant in the prospective study had whole blood, serum and a nasopharyngeal or oropharyngeal swab collected by mobile phlebotomists. Additional blood draws and questionnaires over an approximately two-month period could optionally be provided by prospective study participants. Before DNA extraction, prospective study blood samples were shipped either frozen or at room temperature.

The immunoSEQ Assay, a bias-controlled multiplex PCR, was used to amplify TCRbeta CDR3 regions from genomic DNA. The authors' analysis ran thus. Within the assay, amplification of reference gene primers was used to estimate how many nucleated cells each sample contained. To quantify the absolute abundance of each unique TCRbeta CDR3 rearrangement, sequence reads were collapsed and filtered. For each sample, productive Simpson clonality was calculated by taking the square root of Simpson's diversity index across productive rearrangements. TCRdb stores this immuneACCESS table with in-frame sequences only. Part of the clones is absent; in the studies checked, under half of the shortfall reflects unresolved V genes, and no reason is known for the rest. That table supplies the V and J calls and clone size; D and trimming were determined from the DNA. The sample table holds 180,000 or so clones, of which approximately 89% were seen once. The ten largest clones capture around 6.2% of the sample.

The data are from a study of blood T cell repertoires in COVID-19 (dated by TCRdb to about 2020). As for the study more broadly: Samples covering the acute and convalescent phases of COVID-19 were provided by collaborators in the United States, Italy and Spain. The material from the prospective study consisted of cDNA or gDNA derived from T cells, B-cell-depleted T cells, or PBMCs. Deeply sampled blood TCRbeta repertoires from subjects exposed to, actively infected with, or recovered from COVID-19 were included in the dataset. The repertoires were released in a freely available public database intended as a resource for research on the immune response to SARS-CoV-2. The samples were drawn from two sources: the first 160 participants of the ongoing ImmuneRACE study, and 1,200 or so subjects contributed by 6 global collaborators. The sample metadata nearly always contained a de-identified subject ID, COVID-19 status, age in years and sex. Where available, HLA class I and class II types were obtained from metadata supplied by the sample provider rather than from assay-based typing. Broad study findings and their caveats: Clinical and demographic metadata were provided uncurated, with the amount varying by source and participant.

Recombination linked TRBV13 to TRBJ2-1; a tentative D match to TRBD2 spans 7 bases. The origin of this receptor is a man in his forties who had recovered from COVID-19. Material for sequencing was PBMCs or T cells enriched from blood (not recorded which). The DNA sequence is given as TGTGCCAGCAGCCCTACGTTTACGGGGGGCGGTTTAAATGAGCAGTTCTTC. Protein translation: CASSPTFTGGGLNEQFF.